The 32 T cell receptor beta chains below all came from one sample that was sequenced in a study of blood T cell repertoires in COVID-19 (TCRdb year 2020). Receptors were amplified or captured by the immunoSEQ multiplex PCR assay. Not all clones reach the TCRdb copy of this immuneACCESS table, which keeps in-frame sequences only. Checked studies attribute under half of the gap to unresolved V genes and leave the rest unexplained. The sample table contains about 260,000 clones; only one count was recorded for about 90% of them. The ten largest clonotypes hold over 3.5% of the sample. Sequencing used peripheral blood. These receptor sequences come from a woman aged 40 to 55 with acute or convalescent COVID-19.

V gene TRBV5-5 combines with J gene TRBJ2-5, with D possibly TRBD2 on 5 matching bases. The CDR3 extends over 15 amino acids. V lost 2 bases to trimming and J lost 3 bases, with 14 bases between them. Germline values: CDR1 SGHKS, CDR2 YYEKEE (reference sequence). The CDR3 here is CASSLTAGNKETQYF. CDR3 nucleotides: TGTGCCAGCAGCTTAACGGCGGGCAACAAAGAGACCCAGTACTTC.

The chain has TRBV5-4 and TRBJ2-2, with D unclear. This CDR3 comprises 15 residues. The ends were cut back, 0 bases at V and 2 bases at J, with 8 bases in the middle. From germline, CDR1 is SGHNT and CDR2 YYREEE (reference sequence). This CDR3 is CASSLVGFNTGELFF. The CDR3 DNA is TGTGCCAGCAGCTTGGTCGGTTTTAACACCGGGGAGCTGTTTTTT.

Points on this clone: Other DNA sequences from this sample encode an identical CDR3 as well. The chain carries TRBV12-3 or TRBV12-4 and TRBJ1-1; 8 bases are shared with TRBD1. The junction had 5 bases not matched to a gene; V was cut back by 6 bases and J by 5 bases. The CDR3 extends over 13 amino acids. Here the CDR3 DNA reads TGTGCCAGCAGCAGACAGGGGAGAACTGAAGCTTTCTTT. Its protein is CASSRQGRTEAFF.

The chain is built from TRBV18 and TRBJ1-2; 11 bases agree with TRBD1. This CDR3 is 16 amino acids long. Germline CDR1 is KGHSH and CDR2 is LQKENI. Trimming removed 3 bases from V and 7 bases from J; junction bases left unmatched: 10. The CDR3 protein is CASSPGQGAPGGGYTF. The CDR3 coding sequence is TGTGCCAGCTCACCCGGACAGGGGGCCCCAGGTGGTGGCTACACCTTC.

V gene TRBV6-5 combines with J gene TRBJ1-2, with unresolved D. Germline loops: CDR1 MNHEY, CDR2 SVGAGI. The CDR3 loop spans 13 amino acids. V lost 11 bases and J 5 bases, leaving 18 bases between the germline ends. The CDR3 sequence is CASAILLQYGYTF. The CDR3 DNA is TGTGCCTCAGCCATCCTATTACAGTATGGCTACACCTTC.

The rearrangement uses TRBV19 and TRBJ1-4, with 9 bases lining up with TRBD1. The trim removed 6 bases at V and 9 bases at J, leaving 8 bases unmatched. CDR3 length: 14 amino acids. CDR1 is LNHDA and CDR2 is SQIVND in the germline V gene (reference sequence). The CDR3 coding sequence is TGTGCCAGTAGAGCCGGGACAGGGTATCAAAAACTGTTTTTT. Translating gives CASRAGTGYQKLFF.

This rearrangement joins TRBV9 to TRBJ1-6; D gene unclear. V lost 2 bases to trimming and J lost 0 bases, with 9 bases between them. Germline CDR1 is SGDLS and CDR2 is YYNGEE. The CDR3 has 16 residues. The CDR3 region has the DNA TGTGCCAGCAGCGTTAGCTTTAGCTCCTATAATTCACCCCTCCACTTT. This codes for CASSVSFSSYNSPLHF.

The V call is TRBV27, the J call TRBJ2-1, with 10 bases aligning to TRBD2. V lost 8 bases, J lost 6 bases, and 10 bases stayed unmatched. The CDR3 has 15 amino acids. Germline loops: CDR1 MNHEY, CDR2 SMNVEV (reference sequence). The DNA of the CDR3 is TGTGCCAGCGGTCAGCCTAGCGGGGGAGGCAATGAGCAGTTCTTC. The encoded protein is CASGQPSGGGNEQFF.

The J gene is TRBJ1-1, the V gene TRBV12-3 or TRBV12-4; 8 bases agree with TRBD1. This CDR3 comprises 13 residues. V trimming: 5 bases; J trimming: 7 bases; junction bases outside the gene matches: 6. CDR3 residues: CASSTRTGNEAFF. The CDR3 DNA reads TGTGCCAGCAGTACTCGGACAGGGAATGAAGCTTTCTTT.

The chain employs TRBV18 and TRBJ1-6, with 11 bases aligning to TRBD1. The CDR3 covers 19 residues. The trim removed 6 bases at V and 7 bases at J, leaving 17 bases unmatched. The germline V gene has CDR1 KGHSH and CDR2 LQKENI. The CDR3 bases are TGTGCCAGCTCGTACACCCCTCCGGGACAGGGGGGGCTAAATTCACCCCTCCACTTT. Translating it yields CASSYTPPGQGGLNSPLHF.

The V call is TRBV15, the J call TRBJ2-5, with D possibly TRBD1 on 6 matching bases. V lost 0 bases and J 2 bases, leaving 13 bases between the germline ends. Germline V gene data show CDR1 as LNHNV and CDR2 as YYDKDF (reference sequence). The CDR3 has 16 amino acids. The CDR3 is CATSRDGRGPQETQYF. The CDR3 DNA reads TGTGCCACCAGCAGAGATGGCAGGGGACCTCAAGAGACCCAGTACTTC.

V usage is TRBV28 and J usage is TRBJ2-3, with D maybe TRBD2 (5 bases). Deletions cut 11 bases from V and 0 bases from J, with 18 bases between. The CDR3 has 15 residues. CDR1 and CDR2 from the germline V gene are MDHEN and SYDVKM. CDR3 protein: CASYPGSLSTDTQYF. For the CDR3, the DNA is TGTGCCTCCTACCCGGGATCTCTGAGCACAGATACGCAGTATTTT. Full variable domain (rest looked up from reference TRBV28 and TRBJ2-3): DVKVTQSSRYLVKRTGEKVFLECVQDMDHENMFWYRQDPGLGLRLIYFSYDVKMKEKGDIPEGYSVSREKKERFSLILESASTNQTSMYLCASYPGSLSTDTQYFGPGTRLTVL.

This clone showed up just once. The V call is TRBV3-1 (or the pseudogene TRBV3-2), the J call TRBJ2-1, with TRBD2 identical over 15 bases. Germline CDR1 LGHDT, CDR2 YNNKEL (reference sequence). This CDR3 is 15 amino acids long. J was trimmed by 7 bases and V by 4 bases; bases with no gene match: 2. The CDR3 loop is CASSPGTSGGNEQFF. CDR3 sequence (DNA): TGTGCCAGCAGCCCGGGGACTAGCGGGGGGAATGAGCAGTTCTTC.

This sequence joins TRBV30 and TRBJ1-4; 7 bases map to TRBD1. CDR1 is GTSNPN and CDR2 is SVGIG in the germline V gene (reference sequence). The V segment lost 2 bases and the J segment 5 bases; nucleotides outside the gene matches: 8. The CDR3 consists of 15 residues. CDR3 nucleotides: TGTGCCTGGAGTAGCAACCAGGGGGGAAATGAAAAACTGTTTTTT. Amino acid sequence: CAWSSNQGGNEKLFF.

The J gene is TRBJ1-2, the V gene TRBV14; D is unresolved. Germline assignment: CDR1 SGHDN and CDR2 FVKESK. The CDR3 is made up of 16 amino acids. V gave up 0 bases and J gave up 2 bases, with 13 bases separating them. For the CDR3, the DNA is TGTGCCAGCAGCCAAGAAAGGTACAGTTCGAACTATGGCTACACCTTC. Protein product: CASSQERYSSNYGYTF.

The J gene is TRBJ2-7, the V gene TRBV5-5; D may be TRBD1 (5 bases). This CDR3 has 13 amino acids. V gave up 0 bases and J gave up 6 bases, with 10 bases separating them. CDR1 and CDR2 (germline): SGHKS, YYEKEE (reference sequence). CDR3 amino acids: CASSLVGAPEQYV. Here the CDR3 DNA reads TGTGCCAGCAGCTTGGTTGGGGCACCCGAGCAGTACGTC.

V and J are TRBV30 and TRBJ2-5, with 12 bases that match TRBD1. V gave up 2 bases and J gave up 7 bases; unmatched junction bases: 11. Germline loops: CDR1 GTSNPN, CDR2 SVGIG (reference sequence). The CDR3 has 16 amino acids. CDR3 residues: CAWSLRRDRGLGTQYF. The CDR3 nucleotides read TGTGCCTGGAGTCTGCGCCGGGACAGGGGGCTTGGGACCCAGTACTTC. Full variable domain (missing parts from reference TRBV30 and TRBJ2-5): SQTIHQWPATLVQPVGSPLSLECTVEGTSNPNLYWYRQAAGRGLQLLFYSVGIGQISSEVPQNLSASRPQDRQFILSSKKLLLSDSGFYLCAWSLRRDRGLGTQYFGPGTRLLVL.

The CDR3 DNA follows: TGTGCCAGCATAGAGACAGGGAGAGAGACCCAGTACTTC. Protein sequence: CASIETGRETQYF. The chain links TRBV2 to TRBJ2-5; 7 bases fit TRBD1. The V gene end was trimmed by 7 bases and the J gene end by 4 bases; junction bases not matched to a gene: 6. CDR3 length equals 13 residues. Germline-derived CDR1 and CDR2 are SNHLY and FYNNEI.

This clone was observed a few times. The rearrangement links TRBV25-1 to TRBJ2-1; D is perhaps TRBD2 (6 bases). Trimming removed 3 bases from V and 0 bases from J, with 9 bases in between. CDR1 is MGHDK and CDR2 is SYGVNS in the germline V gene. The length of the CDR3 is 15 residues. CDR3 region: CASSDSGSSYNEQFF. The CDR3 DNA follows: TGTGCCAGCAGTGACAGCGGGTCCTCCTACAATGAGCAGTTCTTC.

This clone was counted only a few times. This chain uses TRBV28 with TRBJ1-1; no reliable D call. CDR3 length: 15 amino acids. V was cut by 5 bases and J by 7 bases, with 20 bases left in between. Germline values: CDR1 MDHEN, CDR2 SYDVKM. CDR3 amino acids: CASSPPEGLRGEAFF. CDR3 DNA: TGTGCCAGCAGTCCCCCCGAGGGCCTGCGTGGTGAAGCTTTCTTT.

The rearrangement joins TRBV24-1 to TRBJ1-2; 7 bases agree with TRBD1. Germline V gene data show CDR1 as KGHDR and CDR2 as SFDVKD. This CDR3 has 12 residues. The J segment lost 7 bases and the V segment lost 3 bases, leaving 1 base of the junction unmatched. CDR3 nucleotides: TGTGCCACCAGTGATACAGGGGTTGGCTACACCTTC. Residues: CATSDTGVGYTF.

This clone was recorded once. The gene calls are TRBV6-5 and TRBJ2-3; 9 nucleotides match TRBD2. J lost 7 bases, V lost 10 bases, and 12 bases had no gene match. CDR3 length: 14 amino acids. CDR1 MNHEY and CDR2 SVGAGI come from the germline V gene. The CDR3 protein is CATTWGGGAYTQYF. DNA of the CDR3: TGTGCCACAACCTGGGGCGGGGGGGCGTATACGCAGTATTTT.

The chain combines TRBV19 with TRBJ1-5; no clear D. V was trimmed by 1 base and J by 2 bases, leaving 12 bases between them. CDR3 size: 16 residues. Germline values: CDR1 LNHDA, CDR2 SQIVND (reference sequence). CDR3 sequence reads: CASSIGGGARNQPQHF. The CDR3, as DNA: TGTGCCAGTAGTATAGGGGGAGGCGCGCGCAATCAGCCCCAGCATTTT.

V is TRBV5-8 and J is TRBJ1-4, with D perhaps matching TRBD1 (6 bases). CDR1 and CDR2 (germline): SGHTS, YDEGEE. CDR3 length equals 16 residues. V lost 3 bases and J 4 bases, leaving 16 bases between the germline ends. This CDR3 is CASSSPLGALNEKLFF. The CDR3 nucleotides read TGTGCCAGCAGCTCCCCCCTGGGGGCCCTTAATGAAAAACTGTTTTTT.

A single count supports this clone. The J gene is TRBJ1-1, the V gene TRBV27; D might be TRBD1 (5 bases). The CDR3 has 14 amino acids. Trimming took off 2 bases at V and 6 bases at J, with 13 bases between the two ends. Germline V gene lookup returns CDR1 MNHEY and CDR2 SMNVEV (reference sequence). The CDR3 loop is CASSLGGVGAEAFF. The CDR3 bases are TGTGCCAGCAGTTTAGGAGGGGTTGGCGCTGAAGCTTTCTTT.

The V gene is TRBV5-1, the J gene TRBJ2-1, with 9 bases matching TRBD1. The junction had 4 bases not matched to a gene; V was cut back by 3 bases and J by 3 bases. Germline values: CDR1 SGHRS, CDR2 YFSETQ. The CDR3 runs 15 residues. The CDR3 DNA sequence: TGCGCCAGCAGCTCCCGGGACAGGGACTACAATGAGCAGTTCTTC. It yields the protein CASSSRDRDYNEQFF.

The rearrangement uses TRBV5-1 and TRBJ2-4; D uncertain. Deletions cut 0 bases from V and 0 bases from J, with 4 bases between. This CDR3 has 14 residues. Germline CDR1 and CDR2: SGHRS and YFSETQ. This chain's CDR3 is CASSLELAKNIQYF. Written as DNA, the CDR3 is TGCGCCAGCAGCTTGGAACTAGCCAAAAACATTCAGTACTTC.

The V call is TRBV7-8, the J call TRBJ2-1; the D gene is possibly TRBD1 (5 bases). Germline assignment: CDR1 SGHVS and CDR2 FQNEAQ. Trimming stripped 5 bases from V and 0 bases from J, with 11 bases between. The CDR3 loop spans 15 amino acids. CDR3 in amino acids: CASSLQGRSYNEQFF. In DNA, the CDR3 is TGTGCCAGCAGCCTTCAGGGTCGCTCCTACAATGAGCAGTTCTTC.

V is TRBV27 and J is TRBJ2-1; the match to TRBD2 covers 11 bases. The ends lost 6 bases at V and 4 bases at J; junction bases unmatched: 11. This CDR3 spans 17 amino acids. Germline assignment: CDR1 MNHEY and CDR2 SMNVEV (reference sequence). The CDR3 is CASSSPQTSGGYNEQFF. In nucleotides, the CDR3 is TGTGCCAGCAGCTCCCCCCAAACTAGCGGGGGTTACAATGAGCAGTTCTTC.

This clone appeared a single time. V gene TRBV19 combines with J gene TRBJ1-3, with D uncertain. From germline, CDR1 is LNHDA and CDR2 SQIVND (reference sequence). V was trimmed by 5 bases and J by 1 base, leaving 6 bases between them. The CDR3 has 13 amino acids. The CDR3 coding sequence is TGTGCCAGTAGTCCTTATTCTGGAAACACCATATATTTT. Protein sequence: CASSPYSGNTIYF.

This chain connects TRBV7-8 to TRBJ2-3, with D unresolved. V dropped 3 bases and J dropped 4 bases, with 14 bases sitting between them. Germline V gene sequence: CDR1 SGHVS, CDR2 FQNEAQ. The CDR3 has 15 residues. CDR3 coding DNA: TGTGCCAGCAGCTTGGGCGCCTCTTCGGCAGATACGCAGTATTTT. Encoded protein: CASSLGASSADTQYF. Looking up the rest from reference TRBV7-8 and TRBJ2-3 gives the full variable domain: GAGVSQSPRYKVAKRGQDVALRCDPISGHVSLFWYQQALGQGPEFLTYFQNEAQLDKSGLPSDRFFAERPEGSVSTLKIQRTQQEDSAVYLCASSLGASSADTQYFGPGTRLTVL.

The CDR3 here is CASSAGTGRRTGELFF. The CDR3 nucleotides are TGTGCCAGCAGCGCAGGGACAGGGAGGAGGACCGGGGAGCTGTTTTTT. The rearrangement uses TRBV7-6 and TRBJ2-2; the match to TRBD1 covers 9 bases. V was pared by 5 bases and J by 5 bases, with 9 bases of the junction left unmatched. Germline CDR1 is SGHVS and CDR2 is FNYEAQ. The length of the CDR3 is 16 residues.